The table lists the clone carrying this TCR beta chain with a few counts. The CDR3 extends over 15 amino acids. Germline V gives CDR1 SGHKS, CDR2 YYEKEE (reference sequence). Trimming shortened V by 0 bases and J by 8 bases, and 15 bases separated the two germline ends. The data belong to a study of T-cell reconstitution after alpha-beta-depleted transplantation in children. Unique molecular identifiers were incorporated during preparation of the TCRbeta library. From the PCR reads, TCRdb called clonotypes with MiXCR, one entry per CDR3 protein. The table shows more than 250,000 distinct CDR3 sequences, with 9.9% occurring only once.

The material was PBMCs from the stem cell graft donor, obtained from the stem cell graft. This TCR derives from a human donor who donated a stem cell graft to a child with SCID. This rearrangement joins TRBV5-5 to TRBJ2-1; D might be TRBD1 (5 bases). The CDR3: CASSLDPGLSDEQFF. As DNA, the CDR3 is TGTGCCAGCAGCTTGGATCCAGGGTTGAGCGATGAGCAGTTCTTC.